Presented here are 27 T cell receptor beta chains from one specimen sequenced in a study of shared clonotypes between healthy human individuals. Method: immunoSEQ multiplex PCR; TCRdb's copy keeps in-frame clones and lacks some. Of 2.3 million or so clones in the sample, 85% to 95% were seen once. Sequenced input: naive CD4+ T cells from PBMCs. Indicated subset: CD45RA+ positively selected. The receptor set was obtained from a young man in good health. Some clones in this sample may be carry-over from other donors' samples.

The genes are TRBV7-6 and TRBJ2-2; 10 positions match TRBD2. Germline CDR1 and CDR2: SGHVS and FNYEAQ. The CDR3 totals 16 residues. The junction had 8 bases not matched to a gene; V was cut back by 5 bases and J by 5 bases. CDR3: CASSPTSGAGTGELFF. Here the CDR3 DNA reads TGTGCCAGCAGCCCTACTAGCGGGGCGGGAACCGGGGAGCTGTTTTTT.

This clone is a singleton in its sample. V usage is TRBV29-1 and J usage is TRBJ2-2; possibly TRBD1 for D (7 bases). In germline, CDR1 is SQVTM, CDR2 ANQGSEA. The length of the CDR3 is 18 residues. Trimming took 1 base from V and 0 from J, leaving 18 bases between them. The CDR3 sequence is CSVEGGLAGQTNTGELFF. The DNA for the CDR3 is TGCAGCGTTGAAGGAGGTCTGGCGGGACAGACGAACACCGGGGAGCTGTTTTTT.

A few counts support this clone. This chain links TRBV30 with TRBJ2-3; no definite D call. CDR1 is GTSNPN, CDR2 SVGIG, per germline (reference sequence). The V end lost 7 bases, the J end lost 2 bases, and 10 bases lay between the germline ends. The CDR3 loop spans 12 amino acids. The CDR3 DNA sequence: TGTGCCTCTTCGCCGTCCACAGATACGCAGTATTTT. It encodes CASSPSTDTQYF.

The chain joins TRBV28 to TRBJ2-3, with D possibly TRBD2 on 5 matching bases. This CDR3 is 18 amino acids long. Per the germline V gene, CDR1 is MDHEN and CDR2 is SYDVKM. The V gene lost 6 bases and the J gene lost 0 bases, with 22 bases spanning the gap. For the CDR3, the DNA is TGTGCCAGCAGCGAGTTAGTTTTCCGAGCGGCCAGCACAGATACGCAGTATTTT. Translating gives CASSELVFRAASTDTQYF.

The CDR3 sequence is CATSRTTTGASTDTQYF. CDR3 coding DNA: TGTGCCACCAGCAGGACTACGACAGGGGCTTCCACAGATACGCAGTATTTT. The J gene is TRBJ2-3, the V gene TRBV15; 8 positions agree with TRBD1. The CDR3 is made up of 17 amino acids. The junction had 10 bases not matched to a gene; V was cut back by 3 bases and J by 2 bases. Germline assignment: CDR1 LNHNV and CDR2 YYDKDF (reference sequence).

The chain recombines TRBV25-1 with TRBJ1-3, with D possibly TRBD1 on 5 matching bases. In germline, CDR1 is MGHDK, CDR2 SYGVNS. V was shortened by 3 bases and J by 1 base, with 16 bases between the two germline ends. CDR3 size: 17 residues. The CDR3 sequence: CASSDMGRLASGNTIYF. The CDR3 DNA sequence: TGTGCCAGCAGTGATATGGGACGGCTGGCTTCTGGAAACACCATATATTTT.

This sequence joins TRBV7-2 and TRBJ2-1, with TRBD1 identical over 9 bases. V lost 4 bases to trimming and J lost 9 bases; unmatched junction nucleotides: 10. Germline CDR1 reads SGHTA; CDR2 reads FQGNSA. This CDR3 spans 15 amino acids. The DNA of the CDR3 is TGTGCCAGCAGCTCCCCCCGGGACAGGGTCGCTGAGCAGTTCTTC. It is translated as CASSSPRDRVAEQFF.

V usage is TRBV28 and J usage is TRBJ2-1, with D possibly being TRBD2 (5 bases). Per germline, CDR1 MDHEN and CDR2 SYDVKM. The CDR3 has 13 residues. V shed 10 bases and J shed 0 bases, with 10 bases lying between them. The CDR3 DNA sequence: TGTGCCACCACGGGAAGCTCCTACAATGAGCAGTTCTTC. Translation gives CATTGSSYNEQFF.

The chain has TRBV28 and TRBJ2-3; the D gene is possibly TRBD1 (5 bases). V lost 7 bases to trimming and J lost 4 bases, with 18 bases between them. The CDR3 loop spans 15 amino acids. The germline gives CDR1 MDHEN, CDR2 SYDVKM. DNA of the CDR3: TGTGCCAGCACCCTCACTCGGCAGGGCGCAGATACGCAGTATTTT. It codes for CASTLTRQGADTQYF.

This clone was found once. This sequence joins TRBV6-6 and TRBJ2-7, with unresolved D. The CDR3 is 13 amino acids. Germline values: CDR1 MNHNY, CDR2 SVGAGI (reference sequence). V was pared by 5 bases and J by 5 bases, with 13 bases between. The CDR3: CASSHPYSDEQYF. The CDR3 nucleotides read TGTGCCAGCAGTCACCCCTACAGCGACGAGCAGTACTTC.

This chain links TRBV7-2 with TRBJ2-1, with no clear D. The CDR3 has 16 amino acids. The germline V gene has CDR1 SGHTA and CDR2 FQGNSA. Trimming left V 0 bases short and J 1 base short, with 10 bases between. CDR3 loop: CASSLASSTSYNEQFF. CDR3 nucleotides: TGTGCCAGCAGCTTAGCAAGTTCTACTTCCTACAATGAGCAGTTCTTC.

This sequence joins TRBV27 and TRBJ1-2, with no clear D. The CDR3 consists of 13 residues. CDR1 is MNHEY and CDR2 is SMNVEV in the germline V gene (reference sequence). V was clipped by 3 bases and J by 4 bases, with 9 bases between them. CDR3 sequence reads: CASSFSVRYGYTF. CDR3 sequence (DNA): TGTGCCAGCAGTTTTTCGGTCCGCTATGGCTACACCTTC.

The chain recombines TRBV5-4 with TRBJ1-4, with TRBD1 identical over 10 bases. CDR1 and CDR2 (germline): SGHNT, YYREEE (reference sequence). The CDR3 length is 15 residues. The V and J ends lost 4 bases and 5 bases, in that order; junction bases with no gene match: 5. The CDR3 reads CASSPPGQGNEKLFF. The DNA for the CDR3 is TGTGCCAGCAGCCCGCCGGGACAGGGGAATGAAAAACTGTTTTTT. The entire variable domain, with the rest obtained from reference TRBV5-4 and TRBJ1-4, is as follows: ETGVTQSPTHLIKTRGQQVTLRCSSQSGHNTVSWYQQALGQGPQFIFQYYREEENGRGNFPPRFSGLQFPNYSSELNVNALELDDSALYLCASSPPGQGNEKLFFGSGTQLSVL.

The V and J genes are TRBV5-6 and TRBJ1-2; TRBD1 is a possible D gene (5 bases). Trimming took off 6 bases at V and 8 bases at J, with 23 bases between the two ends. There are 15 residues in the CDR3. Per the germline V gene, CDR1 is SGHDT and CDR2 is YYEEEE. CDR3: CASITRGAGIQGYTF. For the CDR3, the DNA is TGTGCCAGCATCACTCGGGGCGCGGGGATACAGGGCTACACCTTC. Filled out from reference TRBV5-6 and TRBJ1-2, the complete variable domain reads DAGVTQSPTHLIKTRGQQVTLRCSPKSGHDTVSWYQQALGQGPQFIFQYYEEEERQRGNFPDRFSGHQFPNYSSELNVNALLLGDSALYLCASITRGAGIQGYTFGSGTRLTVV.

The rearrangement uses TRBV10-3 and TRBJ2-1; 11 nucleotides agree with TRBD2. The junction had 5 bases not matched to a gene; V was cut back by 6 bases and J by 7 bases. The CDR3 contains 14 residues. Germline-derived CDR1 and CDR2 are ENHRY and SYGVKD. CDR3 loop: CAISTSGSKNEQFF. CDR3 coding DNA: TGTGCCATCAGCACTAGCGGGAGCAAGAATGAGCAGTTCTTC.

The V gene is TRBV9, the J gene TRBJ2-2, with TRBD2 matching over 7 bases. The CDR3 contains 16 residues. The junction had 10 bases not matched to a gene; V was cut back by 1 base and J by 7 bases. The germline V gene encodes CDR1 SGDLS and CDR2 YYNGEE. CDR3 loop: CASSVSARASGGELFF. The CDR3 DNA reads as TGTGCCAGCAGCGTATCAGCTCGGGCTAGCGGCGGGGAGCTGTTTTTT.

V gene TRBV10-3 combines with J gene TRBJ2-1; TRBD1 matches at 11 bases. This CDR3 contains 14 residues. V lost 8 bases, J lost 7 bases, and 7 bases stayed unmatched. The germline gives CDR1 ENHRY, CDR2 SYGVKD. CDR3 sequence (DNA): TGTGCCATCGGGGGACAGGGGGTGCATAATGAGCAGTTCTTC. Residues: CAIGGQGVHNEQFF.

This clone was recorded only once. The J gene is TRBJ1-3, the V gene TRBV15; TRBD1 matches 7 bases. Germline V gene sequence: CDR1 LNHNV, CDR2 YYDKDF (reference sequence). The CDR3 length is 16 residues. With 3 bases clipped from V and 0 bases from J, the junction kept 5 bases outside the gene matches. CDR3 protein: CATSRRDSHSGNTIYF. The DNA for the CDR3 is TGTGCCACCAGCAGGAGGGACAGTCACTCTGGAAACACCATATATTTT.

This rearrangement joins TRBV15 to TRBJ2-7, with 7 bases aligning to TRBD1. Germline CDR1 and CDR2: LNHNV and YYDKDF (reference sequence). V shed 6 bases, J shed 2 bases, and the junction held 4 bases outside the gene matches. The CDR3 spans 13 residues. The CDR3 nucleotides read TGTGCCACCAGGAGGGACAGAGCCTACGAGCAGTACTTC. It specifies CATRRDRAYEQYF.

As for this clone: Other nucleotide sequences in the sample specify the same CDR3. This chain uses TRBV28 with TRBJ2-1; possibly TRBD2 for D (6 bases). The CDR3 spans 15 residues. V shed 6 bases and J shed 0 bases, with 12 bases lying between them. Germline values: CDR1 MDHEN, CDR2 SYDVKM. CDR3 bases: TGTGCCAGCAGGGGGGGTGGGAGCTCCTACAATGAGCAGTTCTTC. Its translation is CASRGGGSSYNEQFF. The variable domain in full, with the rest retrieved from reference TRBV28 and TRBJ2-1, is DVKVTQSSRYLVKRTGEKVFLECVQDMDHENMFWYRQDPGLGLRLIYFSYDVKMKEKGDIPEGYSVSREKKERFSLILESASTNQTSMYLCASRGGGSSYNEQFFGPGTRLTVL.

This clone was found once. The gene calls are TRBV5-1 and TRBJ2-2; D might be TRBD1 or TRBD2, each matching 5 bases. The V end lost 1 base, the J end lost 4 bases, and 8 bases lay between the germline ends. The CDR3 length is 14 residues. The germline V gene has CDR1 SGHRS and CDR2 YFSETQ. The chain's CDR3 is CASSLIGTTGELFF. CDR3 nucleotide sequence: TGCGCCAGCAGCTTGATAGGGACCACCGGGGAGCTGTTTTTT.

The chain couples TRBV7-2 to TRBJ1-3; D is perhaps TRBD1 (5 bases). V was shortened by 5 bases and J by 0 bases, with 11 bases between the two germline ends. CDR1 and CDR2 (germline): SGHTA, FQGNSA. This CDR3 comprises 15 residues. CDR3 region: CASSDHRPSGNTIYF. The CDR3 coding sequence is TGTGCCAGCAGCGACCACAGGCCCTCTGGAAACACCATATATTTT. Full variable domain (missing parts from reference TRBV7-2 and TRBJ1-3): GAGVSQSPSNKVTEKGKDVELRCDPISGHTALYWYRQSLGQGLEFLIYFQGNSAPDKSGLPSDRFSAERTGGSVSTLTIQRTQQEDSAVYLCASSDHRPSGNTIYFGEGSWLTVV.

The sample holds a few counts of this clone. This sequence joins TRBV7-8 and TRBJ2-3; D remains ambiguous. The germline gives CDR1 SGHVS, CDR2 FQNEAQ. V dropped 6 bases and J dropped 1 base, with 8 bases sitting between them. CDR3 length: 13 amino acids. In nucleotides, the CDR3 is TGTGCCAGCAGGGGCTCTCGCACAGATACGCAGTATTTT. This encodes CASRGSRTDTQYF.

The V gene is TRBV18, the J gene TRBJ2-7, with 7 bases aligning to TRBD1. The CDR3 totals 16 residues. Unmatched junction bases numbered 13, after V lost 1 base and J lost 7 bases. CDR1 and CDR2 from the germline V gene are KGHSH and LQKENI. CDR3 sequence (DNA): TGTGCCAGCTCACCACAGCGCCCATGGGACAGCCTAGAGCAGTACTTC. Translating it yields CASSPQRPWDSLEQYF. Together with reference TRBV18 and TRBJ2-7, the CDR3 gives the full variable domain: NAGVMQNPRHLVRRRGQEARLRCSPMKGHSHVYWYRQLPEEGLKFMVYLQKENIIDESGMPKERFSAEFPKEGPSILRIQQVVRGDSAAYFCASSPQRPWDSLEQYFGPGTRLTVT.

This clone was observed a single time. This chain links TRBV29-1 with TRBJ1-2; D is perhaps TRBD1 (6 bases). The germline V gene encodes CDR1 SQVTM and CDR2 ANQGSEA. The V and J ends lost 5 bases and 2 bases respectively, with 12 bases between them. The CDR3 sequence is 13 residues long. Here the CDR3 reads CSVYRDTNYGYTF. In nucleotides, the CDR3 is TGCAGCGTTTACCGGGACACAAACTATGGCTACACCTTC.

In nucleotides, the CDR3 is TGTGCCAGCAGCGGATGGCCTTACGAGCAGTACTTC. This translates into CASSGWPYEQYF. The chain employs TRBV9 and TRBJ2-7, with no clear D. CDR1 and CDR2 from the germline V gene are SGDLS and YYNGEE. Trimming removed 3 bases from V and 4 bases from J, with 8 bases in between. The CDR3 sequence is 12 residues long. The whole variable domain, filled in from reference TRBV9 and TRBJ2-7, reads DSGVTQTPKHLITATGQRVTLRCSPRSGDLSVYWYQQSLDQGLQFLIQYYNGEERAKGNILERFSAQQFPDLHSELNLSSLELGDSALYFCASSGWPYEQYFGPGTRLTVT.

The rearrangement uses TRBV2 and TRBJ2-3; TRBD2 is a possible D gene (6 bases). Germline V gene data show CDR1 as SNHLY and CDR2 as FYNNEI. V lost 7 bases, J lost 0 bases, and 14 bases lay in between. CDR3 size: 15 residues. CDR3 amino acids: CASTGGSTSTDTQYF. The CDR3 DNA is TGTGCCAGCACCGGAGGGTCTACGAGCACAGATACGCAGTATTTT.